This T cell receptor beta chain was sequenced in a study of T-cell memory formation after mild COVID-19 (dated by TCRdb to about 2021). Regarding the study in general: Most TCR sequence clusters were specific to one of the two donors. In two donors, T-cell clones that expanded and contracted after mild COVID-19 were tracked by sequencing TCRalpha and TCRbeta repertoires over time. Two young, previously healthy adult volunteers made up the cohort, one male and one female. Summary of the overall study and its limitations: Clones that contracted from day 15 to 85 showed balanced CD4/CD8 phenotypes, whereas a second wave of clones that expanded from day 15 to 37 leaned towards CD4+. SARS-CoV-2 specificity of the second-wave clones peaking on day 37 was not confirmed. Some responding clones were detected in pre-infection memory, suggesting pre-existing cross-reactive memory T cells joined the SARS-CoV-2 response. Contracting CD4+ clones were located mainly in the CM and EM memory subsets, whereas CD8+ clones were found to be enriched in EMRA. The study included only a couple of mild cases, and larger cohorts that include severe cases with pre-infection samples were judged to be necessary.

The trim is 4 bases for V and 5 bases for J, with a gap of 17 bases between the germline ends. Based on the germline V gene (reference sequence), the CDR1 and CDR2 sequences are GTSNPN and SVGIG. The CDR3 starts with the cysteine, ends with the phenylalanine, and has 14 residues. This entry keeps only the CDR3 DNA: 42 bases, framed from base 1. Reads for this sample came from an Illumina NovaSeq 6000. TCRalpha and TCRbeta cDNA libraries were built by 5'RACE with constant-segment primers, adding sample barcodes and unique molecular identifiers. Trizol reagent was used to extract RNA from every sample. Library amplification was performed in two PCR steps, and a second sample barcode and Illumina TruSeq adapters were introduced in the second step. Sequencing of libraries was performed on an Illumina NovaSeq with 2 x 150 bp paired-end reads. Per the source publication's procedure: Reads were demultiplexed and collapsed into UMI-guided consensus sequences with migec v1.2.7. Using mixcr v2.1.11, UMI consensuses were aligned to TRA and TRB V and J templates and then assembled into clonotypes. A clonotype was counted as expanded or contracted only when both edgeR and NoisET called the clonotype significant, with the noise models trained on biological replicates. For edgeR calls, the cutoffs were a false discovery rate-adjusted p below 0.01 and a log2 fold-change threshold of 1. As an exploratory analysis of dynamics, max-normalized trajectories of the 1000 most abundant clonotypes were examined by PCA with hierarchical clustering. The CD4 or CD8 phenotype of responding clones was assigned using the separately sequenced CD4+ and CD8+ repertoires. TCRdb's own reprocessing of the public reads used fastp at Q25 and MiXCR and kept productive beta chains. Merged by CDR3 protein, the rows form single entries marked with the most common genes and DNA. TCRdb's processing, not the authors', yielded these V and J calls. The sample table shows 400,000 to 550,000 distinct CDR3 sequences, and approximately 25% are seen once. The top ten constitute about 12% of the sample.

Ficoll-Paque density gradient centrifugation was the method used to isolate PBMCs. On this clonotype itself: Its target antigen remains unknown. No qualities accompany the bases; no much larger clone lies one base away.

The clonotype was recovered from an adult woman who had mild COVID-19 (a few samples of this study predate the infection). The sample titles of this study are shuffled in the database, so cell type and time point are left out; the donor was told from shared clones. Sequenced input: PBMCs or a T cell subset sorted from them (not recorded which). Rearrangement joined TRBV30 to TRBJ1-1, and possibly TRBD1, on 6 matching bases. The CDR3 amino acid sequence is: CAWKLGQTGTEAFF. The nucleotide sequence is given as TGTGCCTGGAAGTTGGGACAAACCGGGACTGAAGCTTTCTTT.